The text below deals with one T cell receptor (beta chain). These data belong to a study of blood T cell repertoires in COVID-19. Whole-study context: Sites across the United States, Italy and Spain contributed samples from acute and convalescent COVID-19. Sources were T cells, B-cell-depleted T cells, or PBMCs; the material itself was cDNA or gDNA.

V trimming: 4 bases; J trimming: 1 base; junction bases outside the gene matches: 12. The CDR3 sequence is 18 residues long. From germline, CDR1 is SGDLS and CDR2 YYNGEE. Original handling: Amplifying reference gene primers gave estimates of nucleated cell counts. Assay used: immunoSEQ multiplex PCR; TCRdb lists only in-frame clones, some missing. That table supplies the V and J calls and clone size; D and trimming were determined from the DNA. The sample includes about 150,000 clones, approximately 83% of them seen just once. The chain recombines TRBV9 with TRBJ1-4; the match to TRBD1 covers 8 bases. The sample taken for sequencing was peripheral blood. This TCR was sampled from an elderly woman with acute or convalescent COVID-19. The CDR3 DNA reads TGTGCCAGCAGCCCGCGTTCAGGGGGCGCAGGAACTAATGAAAAACTGTTTTTT. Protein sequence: CASSPRSGGAGTNEKLFF.